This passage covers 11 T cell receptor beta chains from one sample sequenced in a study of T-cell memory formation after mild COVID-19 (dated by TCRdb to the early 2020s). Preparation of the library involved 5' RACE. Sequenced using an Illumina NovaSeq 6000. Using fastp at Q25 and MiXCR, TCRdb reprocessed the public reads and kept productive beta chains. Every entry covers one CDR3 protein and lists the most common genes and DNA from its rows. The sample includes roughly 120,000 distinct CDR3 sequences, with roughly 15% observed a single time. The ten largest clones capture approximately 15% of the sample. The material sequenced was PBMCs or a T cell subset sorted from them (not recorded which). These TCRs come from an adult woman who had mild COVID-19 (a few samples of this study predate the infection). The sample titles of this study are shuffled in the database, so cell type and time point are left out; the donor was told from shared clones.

In DNA, the CDR3 is TGTGCCAGCAGTCCCGAGGATTTTCAAGAGACCCAGTACTTC. Its translation is CASSPEDFQETQYF. The chain recombines TRBV6-5 with TRBJ2-5; D is undetermined. CDR3 length equals 14 residues. The germline CDR1 and CDR2 sequences are MNHEY and SVGAGI. Trimming pared 5 bases from V and 2 bases from J, leaving 12 bases between.

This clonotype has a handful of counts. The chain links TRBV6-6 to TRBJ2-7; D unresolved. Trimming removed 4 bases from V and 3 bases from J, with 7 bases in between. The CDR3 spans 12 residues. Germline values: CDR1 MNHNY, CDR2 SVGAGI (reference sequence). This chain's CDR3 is CASSWASYEQYF. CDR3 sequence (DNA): TGTGCCAGCAGTTGGGCCAGCTACGAGCAGTACTTC.

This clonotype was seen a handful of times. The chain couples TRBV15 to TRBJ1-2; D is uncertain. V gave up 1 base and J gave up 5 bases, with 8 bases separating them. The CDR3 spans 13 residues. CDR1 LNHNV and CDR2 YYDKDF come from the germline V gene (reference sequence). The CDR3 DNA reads TGTGCCACCAGCAGAGCTCGGAGATATGGCTACACCTTC. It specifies CATSRARRYGYTF.

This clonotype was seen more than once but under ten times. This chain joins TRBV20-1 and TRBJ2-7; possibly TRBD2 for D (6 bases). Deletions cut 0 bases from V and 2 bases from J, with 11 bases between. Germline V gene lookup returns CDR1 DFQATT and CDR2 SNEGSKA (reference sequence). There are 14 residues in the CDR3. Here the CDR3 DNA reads TGCAGTGCTAGAGAGGGGGAGGCGGCCTACGAGCAGTACTTC. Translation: CSAREGEAAYEQYF.

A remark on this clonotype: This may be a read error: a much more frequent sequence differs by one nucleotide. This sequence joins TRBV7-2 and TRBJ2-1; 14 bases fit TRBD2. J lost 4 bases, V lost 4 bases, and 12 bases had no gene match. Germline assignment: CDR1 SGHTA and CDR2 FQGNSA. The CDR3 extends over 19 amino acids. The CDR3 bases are TGTGCCAGCAGCTCCCGGGCGACTAGCGGGAGGGTCTTGTACAATGAGCAGTTCTTC. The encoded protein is CASSSRATSGRVLYNEQFF.

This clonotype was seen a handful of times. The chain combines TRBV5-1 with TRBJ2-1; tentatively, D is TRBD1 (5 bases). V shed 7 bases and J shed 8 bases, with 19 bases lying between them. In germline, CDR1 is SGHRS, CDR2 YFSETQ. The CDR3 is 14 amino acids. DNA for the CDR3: TGCGCCAGCTCGCCCCTGGGCAGGGCACATGAGCAGTTCTTC. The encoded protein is CASSPLGRAHEQFF.

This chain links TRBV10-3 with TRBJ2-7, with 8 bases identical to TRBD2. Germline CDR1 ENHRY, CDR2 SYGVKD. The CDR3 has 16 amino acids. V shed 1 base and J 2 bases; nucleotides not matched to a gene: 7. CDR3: CAISEWNGRATYEQYF. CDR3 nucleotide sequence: TGTGCCATCAGTGAGTGGAACGGGAGGGCCACCTACGAGCAGTACTTC.

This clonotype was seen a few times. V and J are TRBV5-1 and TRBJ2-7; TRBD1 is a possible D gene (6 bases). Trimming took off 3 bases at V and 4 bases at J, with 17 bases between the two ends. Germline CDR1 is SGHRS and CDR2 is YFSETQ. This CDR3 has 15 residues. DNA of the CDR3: TGCGCCAGCAGCTCCTCAGGGGAAGAGCGGTACGAGCAGTACTTC. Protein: CASSSSGEERYEQYF.

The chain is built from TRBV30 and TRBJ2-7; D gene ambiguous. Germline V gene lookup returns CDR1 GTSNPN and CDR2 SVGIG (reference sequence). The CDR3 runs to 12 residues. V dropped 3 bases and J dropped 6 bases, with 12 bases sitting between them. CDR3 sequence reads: CAWRTSPREQYF. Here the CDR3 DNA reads TGTGCCTGGAGAACCTCGCCTCGCGAGCAGTACTTC.

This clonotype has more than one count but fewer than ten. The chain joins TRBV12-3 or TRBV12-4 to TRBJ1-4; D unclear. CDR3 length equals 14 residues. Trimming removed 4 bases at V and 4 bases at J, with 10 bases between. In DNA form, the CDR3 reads TGTGCCAGCAGTTCCCGCCCTCTTAATGAAAAACTGTTTTTT. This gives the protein CASSSRPLNEKLFF.

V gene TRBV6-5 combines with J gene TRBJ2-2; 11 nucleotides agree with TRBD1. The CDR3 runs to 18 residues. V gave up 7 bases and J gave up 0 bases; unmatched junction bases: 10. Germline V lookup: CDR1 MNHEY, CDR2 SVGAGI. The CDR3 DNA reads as TGTGCCAGCATGACCACGGACAGGGGGCTCTCGAACACCGGGGAGCTGTTTTTT. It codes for CASMTTDRGLSNTGELFF.